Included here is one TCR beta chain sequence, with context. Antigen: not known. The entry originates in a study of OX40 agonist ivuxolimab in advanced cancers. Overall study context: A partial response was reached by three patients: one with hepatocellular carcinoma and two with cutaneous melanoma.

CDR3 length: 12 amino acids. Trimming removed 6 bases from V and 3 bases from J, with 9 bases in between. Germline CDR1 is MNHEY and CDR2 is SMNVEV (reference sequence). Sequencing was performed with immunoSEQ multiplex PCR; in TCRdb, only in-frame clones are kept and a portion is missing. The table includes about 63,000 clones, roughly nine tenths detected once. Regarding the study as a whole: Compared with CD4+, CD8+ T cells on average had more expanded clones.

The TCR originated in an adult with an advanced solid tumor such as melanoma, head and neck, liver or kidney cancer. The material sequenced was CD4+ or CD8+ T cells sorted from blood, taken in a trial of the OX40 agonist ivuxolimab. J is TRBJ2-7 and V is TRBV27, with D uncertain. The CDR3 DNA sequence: TGTGCCAGCAGGGGGAACTACTACGAGCAGTACTTC. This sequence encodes CASRGNYYEQYF.